The source of this T cell receptor (beta chain) is a study of cytomegalovirus exposure and HLA in healthy donors. The primer mix had 60 Vbeta and 13 Jbeta primers. Measured with immunoSEQ multiplex PCR; TCRdb has only the in-frame clones, and not every one. The sample contains about 170,000 clones, 80% to 90% of which appear only once. Trimming removed 0 bases from V and 3 bases from J; junction bases left unmatched: 3. This CDR3 has 16 residues. Germline lookup yields CDR1 MRHNA and CDR2 SNTAGT. The source material was PBMCs. This chain joins TRBV6-4 and TRBJ2-3; 10 nucleotides agree with TRBD1. The clonotype comes from a man younger than 35 in good health and CMV-seropositive. The CDR3 DNA follows: TGTGCCAGCAGTGACTCGGGGACAGGGGAAACAGATACGCAGTATTTT. Translated: CASSDSGTGETDTQYF.